The 20 T cell receptor beta chains below all came from one sample that was sequenced in a study of cytomegalovirus exposure and HLA in healthy donors. It was with 60 Vbeta and 13 Jbeta primers that the PCR ran. Sequencing used immunoSEQ multiplex PCR; TCRdb keeps in-frame clones, though not all of them. This table has some 120,000 clones, 75% to 85% appearing once. The sample taken for sequencing was PBMCs. These receptors all stem from a man aged 30 to 39 in good health and CMV-seronegative.

V usage is TRBV9 and J usage is TRBJ2-5, with TRBD2 matching 16 bases. V lost 3 bases, J lost 5 bases, and 10 bases stayed unmatched. Per germline, CDR1 SGDLS and CDR2 YYNGEE. This CDR3 is built from 18 residues. This CDR3 reads CASSGPGTSGRAFETQYF. The CDR3 nucleotides read TGTGCCAGCAGCGGACCCGGGACTAGCGGGAGGGCCTTTGAGACCCAGTACTTC. The full variable domain, rest sourced from reference TRBV9 and TRBJ2-5, is DSGVTQTPKHLITATGQRVTLRCSPRSGDLSVYWYQQSLDQGLQFLIQYYNGEERAKGNILERFSAQQFPDLHSELNLSSLELGDSALYFCASSGPGTSGRAFETQYFGPGTRLLVL.

J is TRBJ2-1 and V is TRBV9; possibly TRBD1 for D (8 bases). The CDR3 runs 19 residues. The V and J ends lost 3 bases and 0 bases respectively, with 22 bases between them. CDR1 is SGDLS and CDR2 is YYNGEE in the germline V gene. The DNA for the CDR3 is TGTGCCAGCAGCGCAGTCCAGGGGGGGACAGGAGCCTCCTACAATGAGCAGTTCTTC. Residues: CASSAVQGGTGASYNEQFF.

The CDR3, as DNA: TGCGCCAGCAGCCAAGCCCCCAGTAGCACAGATACGCAGTATTTT. Its protein is CASSQAPSSTDTQYF. V usage is TRBV4-1 and J usage is TRBJ2-3, with D uncertain. This CDR3 region has 15 residues. V gave up 1 base and J gave up 0 bases, with 8 bases separating them. The germline gives CDR1 MGHRA, CDR2 YSYEKL.

The chain joins TRBV11-3 to TRBJ2-7, with D maybe TRBD1 (5 bases). This CDR3 has 13 residues. The germline V gene has CDR1 SGHNT and CDR2 YENEEA. Trimming took off 0 bases at V and 4 bases at J, with 7 bases between the two ends. Here the CDR3 DNA reads TGTGCCAGCAGCTTAGAAAGGGGTTACGAGCAGTACTTC. Protein product: CASSLERGYEQYF.

Only a few counts were recorded for this clone. The chain is built from TRBV28 and TRBJ1-1, with D unclear. CDR1 and CDR2 (germline): MDHEN, SYDVKM. The length of the CDR3 is 13 residues. Trimming cost V 4 bases and J 1 base, with 7 bases left between them. The CDR3: CASSYSQNTEAFF. The CDR3 nucleotides read TGTGCCAGCAGTTACAGCCAGAACACTGAAGCTTTCTTT.

This sequence joins TRBV27 and TRBJ2-7; the match to TRBD2 covers 7 bases. Germline V gene lookup returns CDR1 MNHEY and CDR2 SMNVEV (reference sequence). V shed 2 bases, J shed 0 bases, and the junction held 4 bases outside the gene matches. This CDR3 is 15 amino acids long. The CDR3 DNA sequence: TGTGCCAGCAGTTTAGCGGGAGCCAGCTCCTACGAGCAGTACTTC. Its protein is CASSLAGASSYEQYF.

The chain couples TRBV4-1 to TRBJ1-4, with TRBD1 matching 7 bases. The CDR3 is 16 amino acids. With V trimmed by 2 bases and J by 4 bases, 7 bases remained unmatched. Germline assignment: CDR1 MGHRA and CDR2 YSYEKL. The DNA of the CDR3 is TGCGCCAGCAGCCAAAATCCCGGGACAGTTAATGAAAAACTGTTTTTT. Its translation: CASSQNPGTVNEKLFF.

V is TRBV4-1 and J is TRBJ1-1, with D perhaps TRBD1 (5 bases). Trimming stripped 3 bases from V and 3 bases from J, with 17 bases between. Germline-derived CDR1 and CDR2 are MGHRA and YSYEKL. This CDR3 is built from 16 residues. DNA for the CDR3: TGCGCCAGCAGCCAGATCTGGGCAGGGTCCTACACTGAAGCTTTCTTT. Protein: CASSQIWAGSYTEAFF.

Here the CDR3 reads CASSQVRDYQETQYF. The CDR3 DNA reads as TGCGCCAGCAGCCAAGTCCGGGACTACCAAGAGACCCAGTACTTC. The chain employs TRBV4-3 and TRBJ2-5; TRBD2 might be the D (6 bases). Germline CDR1 and CDR2: LGHNA and YSLEER. V lost 1 base to trimming and J lost 0 bases, with 9 bases between them. This CDR3 comprises 15 residues.

The V gene is TRBV19, the J gene TRBJ2-7; a possible D gene is TRBD1 (6 bases). The V end lost 8 bases, the J end lost 0 bases, and 14 bases lay between the germline ends. Germline V CDR1 and CDR2: LNHDA, SQIVND (reference sequence). This CDR3 contains 14 residues. The CDR3 protein is CASSNRDLSYEQYF. The CDR3 DNA is TGTGCCAGTTCAAACAGGGACCTCTCCTACGAGCAGTACTTC.

The J gene is TRBJ2-7, the V gene TRBV7-2; a weak D match, TRBD2 (5 bases). Germline V gives CDR1 SGHTA, CDR2 FQGNSA. This CDR3 region has 14 residues. The V end was cut by 5 bases, the J end by 1 base, with 12 bases between. The CDR3 spells CASSRGLGSYEQYF. The CDR3 DNA sequence: TGTGCCAGCAGCCGCGGGCTAGGATCCTACGAGCAGTACTTC.

The chain joins TRBV6-5 to TRBJ1-2; possibly TRBD1 for D (6 bases). V lost 6 bases to trimming and J lost 5 bases, with 10 bases between them. Germline lookup yields CDR1 MNHEY and CDR2 SVGAGI. This CDR3 has 12 residues. In DNA, the CDR3 is TGTGCCAGCAGAGACAGGTATTATGGCTACACCTTC. Translating it yields CASRDRYYGYTF.

Only a few counts were recorded for this clone. The rearrangement links TRBV19 to TRBJ1-4, with D uncertain. Germline CDR1 is LNHDA and CDR2 is SQIVND (reference sequence). This CDR3 region has 15 residues. The V end lost 4 bases, the J end lost 3 bases, and 12 bases lay between the germline ends. The CDR3 protein is CASSTPGRPNEKLFF. The DNA for the CDR3 is TGTGCCAGTAGTACTCCGGGTAGACCTAATGAAAAACTGTTTTTT.

The chain is built from TRBV27 and TRBJ2-7; tentatively, D is TRBD2 (5 bases). Per germline, CDR1 MNHEY and CDR2 SMNVEV (reference sequence). The germline V and J ends were trimmed by 0 bases and 3 bases, with 18 bases remaining between them. This CDR3 is built from 17 residues. CDR3 region: CASSLSGPHGEGYEQYF. CDR3 bases: TGTGCCAGCAGTTTATCAGGGCCACACGGAGAGGGCTACGAGCAGTACTTC.

This sequence joins TRBV27 and TRBJ2-2, with D hard to call. This CDR3 comprises 13 residues. The germline V gene has CDR1 MNHEY and CDR2 SMNVEV (reference sequence). Trimming took off 5 bases at V and 1 base at J, with 5 bases between the two ends. The CDR3 DNA follows: TGTGCCAGCAGTCCGAGGAACACCGGGGAGCTGTTTTTT. Amino acids: CASSPRNTGELFF.

This clone was observed a single time. A junction end diverges from the germline sequence, so it may reflect a read error. In nucleotides, the CDR3 is TGTGCCAGCACCAACTACCTGAACACTGGAGCTTTCTTT. Encoded protein: CASTNYLNTGAFF. V usage is TRBV6-5 and J usage is TRBJ1-1, with D unresolved. Looked up from germline, CDR1 is MNHEY and CDR2 is SVGAGI. The CDR3 totals 13 residues.

The J gene is TRBJ2-1, the V gene TRBV11-2, with a possible D match to TRBD1 (5 bases). Between the trimmed V and J ends, which lost 5 bases and 0 bases, there was a span of 14 bases. CDR3 length: 16 residues. Germline V gives CDR1 SGHAT, CDR2 FQNNGV. The CDR3 is CASSPGHLSSYNEQFF. The CDR3 coding sequence is TGTGCCAGCAGCCCCGGACACTTGAGCTCCTACAATGAGCAGTTCTTC. The variable domain in full, completed from reference TRBV11-2 and TRBJ2-1, reads EAGVAQSPRYKIIEKRQSVAFWCNPISGHATLYWYQQILGQGPKLLIQFQNNGVVDDSQLPKDRFSAERLKGVDSTLKIQPAKLEDSAVYLCASSPGHLSSYNEQFFGPGTRLTVL.

The chain couples TRBV5-4 to TRBJ1-2; D not certain. The CDR3 contains 11 residues. Per the germline V gene, CDR1 is SGHNT and CDR2 is YYREEE (reference sequence). Trimming left V 1 base short and J 6 bases short, with 4 bases between. CDR3 DNA sequence: TGTGCCAGCAGCTTGACAGATGGCTACACCTTC. Translation gives CASSLTDGYTF.

The gene calls are TRBV2 and TRBJ1-1; D perhaps matches TRBD1 (6 bases). CDR1 is SNHLY, CDR2 FYNNEI, per germline. The CDR3 sequence is 15 residues long. The ends were cut back, 4 bases at V and 4 bases at J, with 16 bases in the middle. As DNA, the CDR3 is TGTGCCAGCAGTGGTCACAGGGAGGGTCCCACTGAAGCTTTCTTT. This encodes CASSGHREGPTEAFF.

As regards this clone: One end of the junction is discordant with germline, which a read error may explain. The rearrangement joins TRBV19 to TRBJ1-5; weak D call: TRBD1 (5 bases). The CDR3 covers 14 residues. Germline lookup yields CDR1 LNHDA and CDR2 SQIVND (reference sequence). The CDR3 loop reads CATGGPYSNQPQNF. DNA for the CDR3: TGTGCCACCGGGGGACCGTATAGCAATCAGCCCCAGAATTTT.